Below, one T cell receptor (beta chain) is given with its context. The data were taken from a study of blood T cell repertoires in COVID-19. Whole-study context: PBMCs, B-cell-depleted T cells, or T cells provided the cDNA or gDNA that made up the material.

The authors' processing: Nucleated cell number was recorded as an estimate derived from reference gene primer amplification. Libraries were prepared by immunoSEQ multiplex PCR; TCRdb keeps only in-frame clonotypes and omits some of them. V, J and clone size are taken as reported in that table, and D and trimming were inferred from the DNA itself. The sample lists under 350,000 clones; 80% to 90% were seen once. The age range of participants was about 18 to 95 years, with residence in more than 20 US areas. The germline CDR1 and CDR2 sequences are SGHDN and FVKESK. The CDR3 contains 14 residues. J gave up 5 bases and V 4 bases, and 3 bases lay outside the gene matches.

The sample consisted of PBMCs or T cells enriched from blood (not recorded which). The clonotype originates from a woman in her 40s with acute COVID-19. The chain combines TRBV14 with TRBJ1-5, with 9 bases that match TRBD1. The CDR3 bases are TGTGCCAGCAGCCGGGACAGGGTTTATCAGCCCCAGCATTTT. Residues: CASSRDRVYQPQHF.